The source of this T cell receptor (beta chain) is a study of blood T cell repertoires in COVID-19. Germline V gene lookup returns CDR1 MNHNY and CDR2 SVGAGI (reference sequence). This CDR3 comprises 16 residues. Trimming removed 2 bases at V and 3 bases at J, with 15 bases between. Participant age was roughly 18 to 90 years, and participants resided in approximately 24 US areas. This table comes from immunoSEQ multiplex PCR, and its TCRdb copy is limited to in-frame clones, with some not included. The table records about 380,000 clones, about 89% of them present only once. The sequenced sample consisted of PBMCs or T cells enriched from blood (not recorded which). The sequence derives from a man aged 30 to 39 who had recovered from COVID-19. The V gene is TRBV6-6, the J gene TRBJ2-3, with D perhaps TRBD2 (7 bases). The CDR3 here is CASSYQRGGVTDTQYF. CDR3 DNA sequence: TGTGCCAGCAGTTACCAAAGGGGGGGTGTAACAGATACGCAGTATTTT.